The 14 T cell receptor beta chains given below trace back to one sample, sequenced in a study of T cells after yellow fever vaccination. TCRdb recomputed calls from the 5' RACE reads with MiXCR, one row per CDR3 protein. The table lists 500,000 to 650,000 distinct CDR3 sequences, approximately 13% of them singletons. This specimen was PBMCs, taken on the day of the yellow fever booster vaccination. These receptor sequences come from a man aged 25 to 40 who received the YFV17D yellow fever vaccine.

This clonotype was recorded many times. The chain joins TRBV12-3 or TRBV12-4 to TRBJ1-1, with a possible D match to TRBD1 (6 bases). This CDR3 region has 15 residues. The V and J ends lost 2 bases and 4 bases respectively, with 14 bases between them. The CDR3 spells CASSLSGVEGTEAFF. The CDR3 DNA follows: TGTGCCAGCAGTTTATCAGGGGTGGAGGGCACTGAAGCTTTCTTT.

This clonotype was found a few times. The rearrangement links TRBV7-2 to TRBJ2-5; TRBD2 matches at 7 bases. The germline V gene has CDR1 SGHTA and CDR2 FQGNSA. CDR3 size: 16 residues. Unmatched junction bases numbered 5, after V lost 1 base and J lost 0 bases. Written as DNA, the CDR3 is TGTGCCAGCAGCTTAGACCGCGGGAGCTACCAAGAGACCCAGTACTTC. Its translation is CASSLDRGSYQETQYF.

V is TRBV19 and J is TRBJ2-2; 8 positions match TRBD1. Unmatched junction bases numbered 8, after V lost 5 bases and J lost 3 bases. This CDR3 comprises 16 residues. The germline gives CDR1 LNHDA, CDR2 SQIVND (reference sequence). This CDR3 reads CASSPDRVWDTGELFF. Written as DNA, the CDR3 is TGTGCCAGTAGTCCGGACAGGGTGTGGGACACCGGGGAGCTGTTTTTT. Supplemented by reference TRBV19 and TRBJ2-2, the full variable domain reads DGGITQSPKYLFRKEGQNVTLSCEQNLNHDAMYWYRQDPGQGLRLIYYSQIVNDFQKGDIAEGYSVSREKKESFPLTVTSAQKNPTAFYLCASSPDRVWDTGELFFGEGSRLTVL.

This chain uses TRBV30 with TRBJ2-7; 9 nucleotides line up with TRBD2. CDR3 length equals 16 residues. The junction had 10 bases not matched to a gene; V was cut back by 0 bases and J by 4 bases. Germline CDR1 reads GTSNPN; CDR2 reads SVGIG (reference sequence). CDR3 protein: CAWSVMASGRIYEQYF. CDR3 in DNA: TGTGCCTGGAGTGTAATGGCCAGCGGGAGGATTTACGAGCAGTACTTC.

This clonotype appeared a few times. This chain joins TRBV20-1 and TRBJ2-7, with a tentative D call TRBD1 (5 bases). V gave up 0 bases and J gave up 6 bases, with 12 bases separating them. The germline CDR1 and CDR2 sequences are DFQATT and SNEGSKA (reference sequence). CDR3 length: 13 residues. CDR3 coding DNA: TGCAGTGCTAGAGATCAAGGTCAGGGCGAGCAGTACTTC. Translating gives CSARDQGQGEQYF.

The CDR3 loop is CASSRRSYRGTNTEAFF. CDR3 sequence (DNA): TGTGCCAGCAGCCGCAGAAGTTACAGGGGGACCAACACTGAAGCTTTCTTT. The gene calls are TRBV7-9 and TRBJ1-1, with 8 nucleotides matching TRBD1. The germline gives CDR1 SEHNR, CDR2 FQNEAQ (reference sequence). V was pared by 5 bases and J by 2 bases, with 13 bases of the junction left unmatched. The CDR3 is made up of 17 amino acids.

The CDR3 here is CASSLRQGASNEQFF. CDR3 sequence (DNA): TGTGCCAGCAGCTTACGACAGGGGGCTTCGAATGAGCAGTTCTTC. This chain links TRBV5-4 with TRBJ2-1, with 10 bases that match TRBD1. The CDR3 consists of 15 residues. Germline trimming cut 2 bases from V and 7 bases from J; bases unmatched to any gene: 6. CDR1 and CDR2 (germline): SGHNT, YYREEE (reference sequence). Full variable domain (outside the CDR3, taken from reference TRBV5-4 and TRBJ2-1): ETGVTQSPTHLIKTRGQQVTLRCSSQSGHNTVSWYQQALGQGPQFIFQYYREEENGRGNFPPRFSGLQFPNYSSELNVNALELDDSALYLCASSLRQGASNEQFFGPGTRLTVL.

This clonotype was detected only a few times. The chain recombines TRBV30 with TRBJ2-7; 10 bases agree with TRBD2. The J segment lost 0 bases and the V segment lost 1 base, leaving 6 bases of the junction unmatched. The germline V gene encodes CDR1 GTSNPN and CDR2 SVGIG (reference sequence). There are 16 residues in the CDR3. The CDR3 is CAWSGLGTSDSYEQYF. The CDR3 nucleotides read TGTGCCTGGAGTGGTCTTGGGACTAGCGACTCCTACGAGCAGTACTTC.

The chain couples TRBV6-5 to TRBJ2-1; D unclear. V lost 0 bases and J 5 bases, leaving 11 bases between the germline ends. This CDR3 has 15 residues. Germline lookup yields CDR1 MNHEY and CDR2 SVGAGI. The CDR3 nucleotides are TGTGCCAGCAGTTACTCGAAAGGACGCCACAATGAGCAGTTCTTC. Its translation: CASSYSKGRHNEQFF.

This clonotype was counted between two and nine times. This chain uses TRBV5-1 with TRBJ2-7, with 8 bases lining up with TRBD1. CDR3 size: 16 residues. J gave up 0 bases and V 4 bases, and 9 bases lay outside the gene matches. Germline CDR1 and CDR2: SGHRS and YFSETQ. The chain's CDR3 is CASSGPGQEGSYEQYF. In nucleotides, the CDR3 is TGCGCCAGCAGCGGCCCGGGACAGGAGGGCTCCTACGAGCAGTACTTC.

This clonotype was observed many times. This chain uses TRBV4-3 with TRBJ2-2; D may be TRBD1 (5 bases). Germline V gene sequence: CDR1 LGHNA, CDR2 YSLEER. The CDR3 totals 16 residues. V gave up 0 bases and J gave up 0 bases, with 8 bases separating them. The CDR3 protein is CASSQEWGSNTGELFF. The CDR3 coding sequence is TGCGCCAGCAGCCAAGAGTGGGGCTCGAACACCGGGGAGCTGTTTTTT.

The chain links TRBV6-1 to TRBJ2-1; 9 nucleotides line up with TRBD1. This CDR3 is 15 amino acids long. CDR1 and CDR2 from the germline V gene are MNHNS and SASEGT. V shed 8 bases, J shed 4 bases, and the junction held 9 bases outside the gene matches. The CDR3 reads CASCLRDREYNEQFF. The DNA of the CDR3 is TGTGCCAGCTGCCTCCGGGACAGGGAATACAATGAGCAGTTCTTC.

The chain couples TRBV4-3 to TRBJ2-1; D perhaps matches TRBD1 (6 bases). Germline V lookup: CDR1 LGHNA, CDR2 YSLEER. V dropped 0 bases and J dropped 0 bases, with 12 bases sitting between them. The CDR3 has 17 residues. The CDR3 bases are TGCGCCAGCAGCCAAGATCAGGGGCTCAGCTCCTACAATGAGCAGTTCTTC. It encodes CASSQDQGLSSYNEQFF.

The gene calls are TRBV30 and TRBJ1-5; 8 bases agree with TRBD1. V lost 2 bases, J lost 4 bases, and 4 bases stayed unmatched. CDR1 is GTSNPN, CDR2 SVGIG, per germline (reference sequence). The CDR3 loop spans 14 amino acids. The CDR3 is CAWSWGTGNQPQHF. CDR3 nucleotide sequence: TGTGCCTGGAGTTGGGGGACAGGAAATCAGCCCCAGCATTTT.